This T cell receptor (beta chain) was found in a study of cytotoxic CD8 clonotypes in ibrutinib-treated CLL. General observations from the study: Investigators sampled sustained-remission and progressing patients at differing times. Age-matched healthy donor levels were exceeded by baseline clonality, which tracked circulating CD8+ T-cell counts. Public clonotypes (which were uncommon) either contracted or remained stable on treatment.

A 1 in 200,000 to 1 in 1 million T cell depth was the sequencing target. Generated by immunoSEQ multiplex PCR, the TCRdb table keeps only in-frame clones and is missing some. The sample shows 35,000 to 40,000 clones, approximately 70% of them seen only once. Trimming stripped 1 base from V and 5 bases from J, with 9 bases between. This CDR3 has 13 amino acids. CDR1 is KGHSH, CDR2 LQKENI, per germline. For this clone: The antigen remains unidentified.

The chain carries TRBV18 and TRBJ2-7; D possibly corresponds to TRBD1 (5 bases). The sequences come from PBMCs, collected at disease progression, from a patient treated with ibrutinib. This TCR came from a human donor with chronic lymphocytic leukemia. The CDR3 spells CASSPQQEHEQYF. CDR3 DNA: TGTGCCAGCTCACCACAACAGGAGCACGAGCAGTACTTC.